Listed below are T cell receptor beta chains from one sample, sequenced in a study of T cell changes during pregnancy in multiple sclerosis. The method was immunoSEQ multiplex PCR; TCRdb's version includes in-frame clones alone and lacks a portion of them. The table lists approximately 58,000 clones, roughly 92% of them singletons. The sample consisted of peripheral blood, taken in the second trimester of pregnancy. These receptors were collected from a female donor with multiple sclerosis, enrolled in a pregnancy study. The CDR3 runs from the conserved cysteine through the conserved F or W. The D gene is left open where the match is weak. Expanded clones are given a class, and other clones once, few, many or no size at all.

v_gene,j_gene,abundance,d_gene,CDR3aa,CDR3nt
TRBV7-6,TRBJ1-1,few,.,CASSPPGGTEAFF,TGTGCCAGCAGCCCCCCGGGGGGCACTGAAGCTTTCTTT
TRBV6-6,TRBJ2-5,.,.,CASSYLRETQYF,TGTGCCAGCAGTTACTTGAGGGAGACCCAGTACTTC
TRBV6-1,TRBJ1-2,.,.,CATPRTATNYGYTF,TGTGCCACCCCCAGGACAGCCACTAACTATGGCTACACCTTC
TRBV7-7,TRBJ2-1,.,TRBD2,CASSSAAGWANEQFF,TGTGCTAGCAGCTCCGCAGCGGGATGGGCCAATGAGCAGTTCTTC
TRBV7-2,TRBJ2-1,.,.,CASSLEGLARGMNEQFF,TGTGCCAGCAGCTTAGAGGGCCTAGCCAGAGGCATGAATGAGCAGTTCTTC
TRBV30,TRBJ2-3,.,.,CAAFYRAVRADTQYF,TGTGCCGCTTTTTACAGGGCGGTGAGGGCAGATACGCAGTATTTT
TRBV29-1,TRBJ1-1,.,.,CSVGPGEAFF,TGCAGCGTGGGGCCAGGTGAAGCTTTCTTT
TRBV11-2,TRBJ2-7,.,.,CASTSEYEQYF,TGTGCCAGTACCTCGGAGTACGAGCAGTACTTC
TRBV12-2,TRBJ2-7,.,.,CASRLDREQYF,TGTGCAAGTCGCTTAGATCGCGAGCAGTACTTC
TRBV28,TRBJ2-7,.,.,CASSSPSTYEQYF,TGTGCCAGCAGTTCCCCCAGTACCTACGAGCAGTACTTC
TRBV6-5,TRBJ2-2,.,TRBD1,CASSYSQGAGELFF,TGTGCCAGCAGTTACTCCCAGGGGGCTGGGGAGCTGTTTTTT
TRBV29-1,TRBJ1-2,.,.,CSVTPGLYGYAF,TGCAGCGTTACACCGGGACTTTATGGCTACGCCTTC
TRBV10-1,TRBJ2-1,.,TRBD2,CASSDPGLGWNEQFF,TGCGCCAGCAGTGACCCGGGACTAGGTTGGAATGAGCAGTTCTTC
TRBV5-6,TRBJ1-5,.,.,CASSFRGGYQPQHF,TGTGCCAGCAGCTTCCGGGGGGGGTATCAGCCCCAGCATTTT
TRBV7-8,TRBJ1-1,.,TRBD1,CASSLADRGSTEAFF,TGTGCCAGCAGCTTAGCGGACAGGGGGAGCACTGAAGCTTTCTTT
TRBV11-2,TRBJ2-2,.,TRBD1,CASSKTGGTTGELFF,TGTGCCAGCAGCAAAACAGGGGGCACCACCGGGGAGCTGTTTTTT
TRBV19,TRBJ2-5,.,.,CASSIEAPSGTQYF,TGTGCCAGTAGTATAGAGGCCCCCAGTGGGACCCAGTACTTC
TRBV28,TRBJ2-7,.,TRBD1,CASSLFRGKRYEQYF,TGTGCCAGCAGTTTATTCAGGGGGAAAAGGTACGAGCAGTACTTC
TRBV9,TRBJ2-7,.,.,CASSPGDYEQYF,TGTGCCAGCAGCCCAGGGGACTACGAGCAGTACTTC
TRBV11-2,TRBJ2-1,.,.,CASKRGGEYNEQFF,TGTGCCAGCAAGAGGGGCGGGGAATACAATGAGCAGTTCTTC
TRBV7-9,TRBJ2-4,.,.,CASSLDTRALNIQYF,TGTGCCAGCAGCTTAGACACCAGGGCTCTGAACATTCAGTACTTC
TRBV7-9,TRBJ2-2,.,.,CASSSGWGELFF,TGTGCCAGCAGCTCGGGTTGGGGGGAGCTGTTTTTT
TRBV18,TRBJ1-1,.,.,CASSPIYIPTGGQGTEAFF,TGTGCCAGCTCACCTATCTACATCCCTACCGGGGGGCAGGGGACTGAAGCTTTCTTT
TRBV27,TRBJ2-7,.,TRBD1,CASSLWDRGYEQYF,TGTGCCAGCAGTTTATGGGACAGGGGTTACGAGCAGTACTTC
TRBV7-2,TRBJ1-1,.,.,CASRPRGGEAFF,TGTGCCAGCAGACCCCGAGGTGGGGAAGCTTTCTTT
TRBV19,TRBJ2-1,.,TRBD2,CASSRSQLAGNSYNEQFF,TGTGCCAGTAGCCGATCCCAACTAGCGGGAAACTCCTACAATGAGCAGTTCTTC
TRBV5-1,TRBJ2-1,.,.,CASSLAGSMNEQFF,TGCGCCAGCAGCTTGGCCGGGAGCATGAATGAGCAGTTCTTC
TRBV7-9,TRBJ2-7,once,.,CASSLARGDEQYF,TGTGCCAGCAGCCTTGCCAGGGGGGACGAGCAGTACTTC
TRBV19,TRBJ2-7,.,TRBD2,CASSIGGSGGPYEQYF,TGTGCCAGTAGTATAGGAGGAAGCGGGGGGCCCTACGAGCAGTACTTC
TRBV10-3,TRBJ2-7,.,.,CAIRQEGGGSHYEQYF,TGTGCCATCAGGCAGGAGGGGGGGGGTAGCCACTACGAGCAGTACTTC
TRBV6-5,TRBJ2-1,.,TRBD2,CASSSTSGSNEQFF,TGTGCCAGCAGTTCTACAAGCGGGAGTAATGAGCAGTTCTTC
TRBV6-4,TRBJ2-3,.,TRBD2,CASSPSASGSPDTQYF,TGTGCCAGCAGTCCCTCCGCTAGCGGGAGCCCAGATACGCAGTATTTT
TRBV18,TRBJ1-2,.,TRBD1,CASSPSGQGGGYTF,TGTGCCAGCTCACCTTCGGGACAGGGGGGAGGCTACACCTTC
TRBV5-1,TRBJ2-4,.,.,CASSSDIEGDIQYF,TGCGCCAGCAGCTCCGACATAGAGGGGGACATTCAGTACTTC
TRBV25-1,TRBJ1-5,.,.,CASSTGSNQPQHF,TGTGCCAGCAGTACCGGTAGCAATCAGCCCCAGCATTTT
TRBV5-1,TRBJ2-1,.,TRBD2,CASKRGSYNEQFF,TGCGCCAGCAAGCGGGGCTCCTACAATGAGCAGTTCTTC
TRBV27,TRBJ1-5,.,.,CASRQGYSNQPQHF,TGTGCCAGCAGACAGGGTTATAGCAATCAGCCCCAGCATTTT
TRBV2,TRBJ2-5,.,.,CASSDWHNKETQYF,TGTGCCAGCAGTGACTGGCACAACAAAGAGACCCAGTACTTC
TRBV12-5,TRBJ2-1,.,.,CASGKRVLYNEQFF,TGTGCTAGTGGGAAGCGGGTACTATACAATGAGCAGTTCTTC
TRBV5-1,TRBJ2-1,.,TRBD2,CASSLLTSGNNEQFF,TGCGCCAGCAGCTTGCTCACTAGCGGGAACAATGAGCAGTTCTTC
TRBV29-1,TRBJ2-7,.,.,CSVVGGDRIGSYEQYF,TGCAGCGTTGTGGGAGGGGACAGGATAGGATCCTACGAGCAGTACTTC
TRBV6-1,TRBJ2-1,.,.,CASSGRVPLDEQFF,TGTGCCAGCAGTGGACGGGTCCCTTTGGATGAGCAGTTCTTC
TRBV27,TRBJ1-1,.,.,CASSLRQGMNTEAFF,TGTGCCAGCAGTCTCCGCCAGGGAATGAACACTGAAGCTTTCTTT
TRBV19,TRBJ2-7,many,TRBD1,CASSSGTGNQGEQYF,TGTGCCAGTAGTTCGGGGACAGGGAATCAAGGCGAGCAGTACTTC
TRBV6-4,TRBJ2-3,few,.,CASSESNTDTQYF,TGTGCCAGCAGTGAGAGCAACACAGATACGCAGTATTTT
TRBV7-7,TRBJ2-1,.,TRBD2,CASSLRLAGGPPYNEQFF,TGTGCTAGCAGCCTACGACTAGCGGGAGGGCCCCCCTACAATGAGCAGTTCTTC
TRBV4-2,TRBJ1-5,.,.,CASSQGFAGSNQPQHF,TGTGCCAGCAGCCAAGGTTTCGCCGGTAGCAATCAGCCCCAGCATTTT
TRBV27,TRBJ1-2,.,TRBD1,CASSLRRGEGYGYTF,TGTGCCAGCAGTTTACGCAGGGGGGAAGGGTATGGCTACACCTTC
TRBV13,TRBJ1-1,few,.,CASSLERGTEAFF,TGTGCCAGCAGCTTAGAAAGGGGGACTGAAGCTTTCTTT
TRBV27,TRBJ2-3,.,.,CASRRPIADTQYF,TGTGCCAGCAGGCGGCCTATTGCAGATACGCAGTATTTT
TRBV5-5,TRBJ2-3,.,TRBD1,CASSQIQGEDTQYF,TGTGCCAGCAGCCAGATACAGGGGGAAGATACGCAGTATTTT
TRBV5-1,TRBJ1-4,.,.,CASSLGQRNEKLFF,TGCGCCAGCAGCTTGGGACAGAGAAATGAAAAACTGTTTTTT
TRBV7-2,TRBJ1-5,.,.,CASSLVERQPQHF,TGTGCCAGCAGCTTAGTGGAGAGGCAGCCCCAGCATTTT
TRBV7-3,TRBJ2-1,.,TRBD2,CASSRTSGYNEQFF,TGTGCCAGCAGCCGGACTAGCGGATACAATGAGCAGTTCTTC
TRBV30,TRBJ1-2,.,TRBD1,CAWGRGYNYGYTF,TGTGCCTGGGGCAGGGGGTACAACTATGGCTACACCTTC
TRBV10-2,TRBJ2-7,once,.,CASSAAKGRSSVGQYF,TGCGCCAGCAGTGCGGCGAAAGGGAGGTCGAGTGTCGGGCAGTACTTC
TRBV4-3,TRBJ2-2,.,.,CASSQDTGGELFF,TGCGCCAGCAGCCAAGATACGGGGGGGGAGCTGTTTTTT
TRBV30,TRBJ2-1,.,.,CAWRQDNEQFF,TGTGCCTGGAGGCAGGACAATGAGCAGTTCTTC
TRBV7-2,TRBJ2-3,.,TRBD2,CASGRAPGTQYF,TGTGCCAGCGGGAGGGCCCCAGGCACGCAGTATTTT